This is a list of T cell receptor beta chains from one sample in a study of OX40 agonist ivuxolimab in advanced cancers. Only in-frame clones appear in the TCRdb table, and some are missing; sequencing was by immunoSEQ multiplex PCR. The sample consists of approximately 15,000 clones, approximately 80% of them appearing once. The sample was CD4+ or CD8+ T cells sorted from blood, taken in a trial of the OX40 agonist ivuxolimab. These receptors were taken from an adult with an advanced solid tumor such as melanoma, head and neck, liver or kidney cancer. Both conserved end residues are part of each CDR3. The order of the fields is J gene, V gene, clone size, D gene, CDR3 protein, CDR3 DNA. D genes are given only for firm matches. The size of a clone is reported for some rows only, either as once, few or many, or as a class for expanded clones.

J: TRBJ2-3
V: TRBV7-2
size: NA
D: TRBD1
CDR3: CASSSGQGTDTQYF
DNA: TGTGCCAGCAGCTCGGGACAGGGTACAGATACGCAGTATTTT

J: TRBJ1-2
V: TRBV5-6
size: NA
D: NA
CDR3: CASSSLGADGYTF
DNA: TGTGCCAGCAGCTCCCTGGGCGCGGATGGCTACACCTTC

J: TRBJ2-4
V: TRBV29-1
size: few
D: NA
CDR3: CSVETDFYQAKNIQYF
DNA: TGCAGCGTGGAAACGGACTTCTACCAGGCCAAAAACATTCAGTACTTC

J: TRBJ1-6
V: TRBV5-1
size: few
D: NA
CDR3: CASSFGQGNSPLHF
DNA: TGCGCCAGCAGCTTCGGCCAGGGTAATTCACCCCTCCACTTT

J: TRBJ2-1
V: TRBV27
size: NA
D: TRBD1
CDR3: CASSITGGSNEQFF
DNA: TGTGCCAGCAGTATAACAGGGGGAAGCAATGAGCAGTTCTTC

J: TRBJ1-1
V: TRBV7-3
size: NA
D: TRBD1
CDR3: CASSLGQGTEAFF
DNA: TGTGCCAGCAGCTTGGGACAGGGGACTGAAGCTTTCTTT

J: TRBJ2-1
V: TRBV9
size: NA
D: TRBD2
CDR3: CASSVAGIAGGRYNEQFF
DNA: TGTGCCAGCAGCGTAGCTGGAATAGCGGGGGGCAGGTACAATGAGCAGTTCTTC

J: TRBJ1-2
V: TRBV4-3
size: NA
D: NA
CDR3: CASSQDAGLESYGYTF
DNA: TGCGCCAGCAGCCAAGATGCGGGACTAGAGTCCTATGGCTACACCTTC

J: TRBJ1-1
V: TRBV4-1
size: few
D: NA
CDR3: CASSRQTVNTEAFF
DNA: TGCGCCAGCAGCCGACAGACAGTGAACACTGAAGCTTTCTTT

J: TRBJ2-1
V: TRBV7-9
size: NA
D: NA
CDR3: CASSLSLGRAKFF
DNA: TGTGCCAGCAGCTTAAGTTTGGGAAGAGCAAAGTTCTTC

J: TRBJ2-4
V: TRBV9
size: NA
D: TRBD1
CDR3: CASSAPGQVTF
DNA: TGTGCCAGCAGCGCACCGGGACAGGTGACCTTC

J: TRBJ2-1
V: TRBV6-5
size: NA
D: TRBD1
CDR3: CASSAQGTNNEQFF
DNA: TGTGCCAGCAGCGCACAGGGGACGAACAATGAGCAGTTCTTC

J: TRBJ2-3
V: TRBV7-9
size: few
D: NA
CDR3: CASSLAIGEDTQYF
DNA: TGTGCCAGCAGCTTAGCCATCGGGGAGGATACGCAGTATTTT

J: TRBJ2-7
V: TRBV18
size: once
D: TRBD1
CDR3: CASSPPRTGEKQYF
DNA: TGTGCCAGCTCACCACCGAGGACAGGGGAAAAGCAGTACTTC

J: TRBJ1-1
V: TRBV4-3
size: NA
D: NA
CDR3: CASSQALLTEAFF
DNA: TGCGCCAGCAGCCAAGCCCTTCTCACTGAAGCTTTCTTT

J: TRBJ2-3
V: TRBV28
size: NA
D: TRBD1
CDR3: CASSSPDRGRADTQYF
DNA: TGTGCCAGCAGTTCCCCGGACAGGGGGCGTGCAGATACGCAGTATTTT

J: TRBJ2-6
V: TRBV7-2
size: NA
D: NA
CDR3: CASSSQGWKGANVLTF
DNA: TGTGCCAGCAGCTCACAGGGTTGGAAGGGGGCCAACGTCCTGACTTTC

J: TRBJ1-1
V: TRBV30
size: NA
D: NA
CDR3: CALEGQGTFF
DNA: TGTGCCTTGGAGGGGCAGGGAACTTTCTTT

J: TRBJ1-4
V: TRBV11-2
size: NA
D: NA
CDR3: CASSPSNEKLFF
DNA: TGTGCCAGCAGCCCCTCTAATGAAAAACTGTTTTTT

J: TRBJ2-7
V: TRBV5-6
size: NA
D: NA
CDR3: CASSLVIGEQYF
DNA: TGTGCCAGCAGCTTGGTCATAGGTGAGCAGTACTTC

J: TRBJ2-5
V: TRBV4-1
size: NA
D: TRBD2
CDR3: CASSQGGGAAGKETQYF
DNA: TGCGCCAGCAGCCAAGGGGGAGGGGCCGCCGGTAAAGAGACCCAGTACTTC

J: TRBJ1-5
V: TRBV27
size: NA
D: TRBD1
CDR3: CASSLGTGFQPQHF
DNA: TGTGCCAGCAGTTTGGGGACAGGGTTTCAGCCCCAGCATTTT

J: TRBJ2-3
V: TRBV7-6
size: NA
D: TRBD2
CDR3: CASSRRAGGAADTQYF
DNA: TGTGCCAGCAGCCGCCGGGCCGGGGGGGCCGCAGATACGCAGTATTTT

J: TRBJ2-7
V: TRBV7-2
size: NA
D: TRBD2
CDR3: CASSSTSGRAYEQYF
DNA: TGTGCCAGCAGCTCAACTAGCGGGAGAGCCTACGAGCAGTACTTC

J: TRBJ1-2
V: TRBV4-3
size: once
D: NA
CDR3: CASSQAAVTGLDYTF
DNA: TGCGCCAGCAGCCAAGCCGCCGTGACGGGACTGGACTACACCTTC

J: TRBJ1-1
V: TRBV27
size: medium-sized
D: NA
CDR3: CASSFVGDADTEAFF
DNA: TGTGCCAGCAGTTTTGTCGGCGACGCGGACACTGAAGCTTTCTTT

J: TRBJ1-1
V: TRBV2
size: NA
D: NA
CDR3: CASTLPNFAFF
DNA: TGTGCCAGCACCTTACCCAACTTTGCTTTCTTT

J: TRBJ1-2
V: TRBV28
size: NA
D: NA
CDR3: CASSLPRSYGYTF
DNA: TGTGCCAGCAGTTTACCTCGGAGCTATGGCTACACCTTC

J: TRBJ1-6
V: TRBV7-9
size: NA
D: NA
CDR3: CASSLADSSSYNSPLHF
DNA: TGTGCCAGCAGCTTAGCGGACAGCAGCTCCTATAATTCACCCCTCCACTTT